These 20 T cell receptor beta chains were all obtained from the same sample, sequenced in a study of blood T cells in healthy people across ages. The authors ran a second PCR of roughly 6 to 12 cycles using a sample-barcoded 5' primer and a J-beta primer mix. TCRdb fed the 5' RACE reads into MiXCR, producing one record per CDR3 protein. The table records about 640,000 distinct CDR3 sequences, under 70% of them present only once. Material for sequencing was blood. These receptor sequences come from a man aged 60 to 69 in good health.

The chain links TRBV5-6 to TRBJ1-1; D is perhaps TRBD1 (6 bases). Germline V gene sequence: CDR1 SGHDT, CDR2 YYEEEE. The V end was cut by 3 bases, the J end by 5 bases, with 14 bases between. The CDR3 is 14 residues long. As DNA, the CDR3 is TGTGCCAGCAGCTACACAGGGTTGGGGACTGAAGCTTTCTTT. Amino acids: CASSYTGLGTEAFF.

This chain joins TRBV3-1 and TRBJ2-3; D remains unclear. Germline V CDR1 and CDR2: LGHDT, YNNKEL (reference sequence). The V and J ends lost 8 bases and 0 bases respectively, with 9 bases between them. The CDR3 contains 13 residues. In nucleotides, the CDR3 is TGTGCCAGCGGATCTCCTAGCACAGATACGCAGTATTTT. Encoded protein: CASGSPSTDTQYF.

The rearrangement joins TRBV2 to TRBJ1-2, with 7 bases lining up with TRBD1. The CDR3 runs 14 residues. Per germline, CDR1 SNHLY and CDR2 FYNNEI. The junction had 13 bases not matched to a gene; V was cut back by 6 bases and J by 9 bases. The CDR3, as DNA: TGTGCCAGCAGAATCAATCCCGGGACAGATCGCTACACCTTC. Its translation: CASRINPGTDRYTF.

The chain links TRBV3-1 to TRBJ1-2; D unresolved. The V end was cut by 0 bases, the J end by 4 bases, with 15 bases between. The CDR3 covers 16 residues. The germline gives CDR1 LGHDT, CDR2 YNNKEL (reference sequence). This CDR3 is CASSQDSGRPSYGYTF. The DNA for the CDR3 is TGTGCCAGCAGCCAAGACTCCGGCAGGCCCTCCTATGGCTACACCTTC.

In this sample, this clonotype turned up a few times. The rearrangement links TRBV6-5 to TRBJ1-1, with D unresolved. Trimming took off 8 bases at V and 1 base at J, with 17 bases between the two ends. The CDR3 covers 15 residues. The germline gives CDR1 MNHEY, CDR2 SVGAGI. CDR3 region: CASFVWRQRNTEAFF. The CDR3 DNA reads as TGTGCCAGCTTCGTGTGGAGGCAGAGGAACACTGAAGCTTTCTTT.

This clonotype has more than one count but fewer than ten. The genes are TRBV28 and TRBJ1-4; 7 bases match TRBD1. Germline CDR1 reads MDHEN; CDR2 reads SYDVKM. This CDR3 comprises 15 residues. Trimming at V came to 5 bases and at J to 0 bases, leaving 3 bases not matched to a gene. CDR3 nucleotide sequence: TGTGCCAGCAGTCAAACAGGGGCAACTAATGAAAAACTGTTTTTT. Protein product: CASSQTGATNEKLFF.

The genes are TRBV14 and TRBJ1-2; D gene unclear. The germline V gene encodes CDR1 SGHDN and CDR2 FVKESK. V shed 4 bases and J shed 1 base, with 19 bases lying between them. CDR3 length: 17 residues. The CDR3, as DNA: TGTGCCAGCAGCCCCCCGAGCGGGGTACAACTTAACTATGGCTACACCTTC. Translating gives CASSPPSGVQLNYGYTF.

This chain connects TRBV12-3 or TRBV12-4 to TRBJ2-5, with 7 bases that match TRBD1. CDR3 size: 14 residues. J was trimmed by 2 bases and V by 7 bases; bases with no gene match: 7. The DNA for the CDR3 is TGTGCCAGCACCCAGGGGGTGGGTCAAGAGACCCAGTACTTC. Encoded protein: CASTQGVGQETQYF.

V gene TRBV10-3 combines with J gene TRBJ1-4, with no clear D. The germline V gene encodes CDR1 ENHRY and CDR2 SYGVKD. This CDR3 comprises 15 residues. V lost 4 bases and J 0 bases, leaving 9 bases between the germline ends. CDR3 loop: CAISVKYTTNEKLFF. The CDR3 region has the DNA TGTGCCATCAGTGTTAAGTATACAACTAATGAAAAACTGTTTTTT.

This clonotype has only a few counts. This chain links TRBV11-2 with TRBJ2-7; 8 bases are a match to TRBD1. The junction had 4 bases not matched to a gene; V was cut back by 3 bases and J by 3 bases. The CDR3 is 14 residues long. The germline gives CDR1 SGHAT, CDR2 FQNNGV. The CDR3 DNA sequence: TGTGCCAGCAGCTTCGGGACAGGTCGCTACGAGCAGTACTTC. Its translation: CASSFGTGRYEQYF.

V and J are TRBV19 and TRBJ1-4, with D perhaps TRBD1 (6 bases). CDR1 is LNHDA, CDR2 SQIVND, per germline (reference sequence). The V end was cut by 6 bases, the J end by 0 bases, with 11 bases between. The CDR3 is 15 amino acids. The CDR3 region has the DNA TGTGCCAGTAGGATCGGGGGCCCAACTAATGAAAAACTGTTTTTT. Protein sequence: CASRIGGPTNEKLFF.

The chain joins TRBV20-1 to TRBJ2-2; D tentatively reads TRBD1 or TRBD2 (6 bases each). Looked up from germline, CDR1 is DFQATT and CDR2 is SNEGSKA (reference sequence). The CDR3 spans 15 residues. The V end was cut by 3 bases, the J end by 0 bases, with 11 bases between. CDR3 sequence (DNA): TGCAGTGCTAGGGAGGGGGTTGCGAACACCGGGGAGCTGTTTTTT. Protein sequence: CSAREGVANTGELFF.

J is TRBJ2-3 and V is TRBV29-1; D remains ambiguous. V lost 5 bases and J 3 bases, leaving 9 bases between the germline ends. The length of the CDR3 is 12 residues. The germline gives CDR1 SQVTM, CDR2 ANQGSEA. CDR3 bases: TGCAGCGTTAGACGACAAACAGATACGCAGTATTTT. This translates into CSVRRQTDTQYF.

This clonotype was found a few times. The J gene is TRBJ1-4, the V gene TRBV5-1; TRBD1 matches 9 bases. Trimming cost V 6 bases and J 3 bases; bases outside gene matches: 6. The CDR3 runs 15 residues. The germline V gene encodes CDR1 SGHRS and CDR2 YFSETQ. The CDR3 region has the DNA TGCGCCAGCACCCAGGACAGGGGACCTAATGAAAAACTGTTTTTT. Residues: CASTQDRGPNEKLFF.

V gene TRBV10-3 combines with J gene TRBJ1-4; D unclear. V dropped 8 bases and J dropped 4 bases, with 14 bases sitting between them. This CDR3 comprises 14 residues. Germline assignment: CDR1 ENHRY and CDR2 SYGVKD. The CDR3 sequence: CAISERGLNEKLFF. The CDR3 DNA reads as TGTGCCATCTCAGAGCGGGGTCTTAATGAAAAACTGTTTTTT.

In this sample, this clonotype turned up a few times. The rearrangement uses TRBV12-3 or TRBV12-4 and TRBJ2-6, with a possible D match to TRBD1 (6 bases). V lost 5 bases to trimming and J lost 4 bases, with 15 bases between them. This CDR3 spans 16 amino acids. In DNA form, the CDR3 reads TGTGCCAGCAGTGACCACCAGGGGTCCGGGGCCAACGTCCTGACTTTC. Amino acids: CASSDHQGSGANVLTF.

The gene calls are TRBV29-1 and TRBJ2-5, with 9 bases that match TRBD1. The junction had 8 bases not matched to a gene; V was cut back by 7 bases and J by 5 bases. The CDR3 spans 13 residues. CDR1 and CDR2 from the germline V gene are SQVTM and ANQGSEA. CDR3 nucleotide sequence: TGCAGCGCCGACCGCGGACAGGGGGAGACCCAGTACTTC. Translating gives CSADRGQGETQYF. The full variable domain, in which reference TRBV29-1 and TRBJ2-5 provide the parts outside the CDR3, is SAVISQKPSRDICQRGTSLTIQCQVDSQVTMMFWYRQQPGQSLTLIATANQGSEATYESGFVIDKFPISRPNLTFSTLTVSNMSPEDSSIYLCSADRGQGETQYFGPGTRLLVL.

CDR3 in amino acids: CASSLYSGHLNYGYTF. CDR3 sequence (DNA): TGTGCCAGCAGCTTATATTCTGGTCACCTCAACTATGGCTACACCTTC. V is TRBV5-6 and J is TRBJ1-2, with no clear D. This CDR3 is built from 16 residues. Trimming left V 2 bases short and J 2 bases short, with 16 bases between. The germline gives CDR1 SGHDT, CDR2 YYEEEE.

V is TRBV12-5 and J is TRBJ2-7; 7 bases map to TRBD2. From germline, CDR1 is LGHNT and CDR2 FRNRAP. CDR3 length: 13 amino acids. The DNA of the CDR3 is TGTGTTACGGCGGGGGTCAGGACCTACGAGCAGTACTTC. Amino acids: CVTAGVRTYEQYF.

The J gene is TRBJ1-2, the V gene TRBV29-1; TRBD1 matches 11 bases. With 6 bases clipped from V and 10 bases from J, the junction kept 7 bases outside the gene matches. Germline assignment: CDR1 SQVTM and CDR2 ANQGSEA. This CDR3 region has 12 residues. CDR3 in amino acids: CSVGTGGGVYTF. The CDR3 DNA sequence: TGCAGCGTCGGGACAGGGGGAGGAGTCTACACCTTC.